Below, 8 T cell receptor beta chains from the same sample are listed, as sequenced in a study of human T cells and chemical hapten exposure. The sample's time point: pre-sensitization, week 0. Noted treatment: therapeutic diphenylcyclopropenone sensitization with weekly scalp DPC. MiXCR, run by TCRdb on the RACE reads, gives a single entry per CDR3 protein. The sample lists 300,000 to 450,000 distinct CDR3 sequences, 5.1% occurring once. This sample comprised whole blood, obtained in connection with sensitization to the hapten diphenylcyclopropenone (DPC). Receptors were obtained from a woman aged 45 to 65 with alopecia areata. Some clones in this sample may be carry-over from other donors' samples.

The chain combines TRBV12-3 or TRBV12-4 with TRBJ1-1, with D unresolved. This CDR3 contains 14 residues. V was cut by 6 bases and J by 4 bases, with 15 bases left in between. CDR3 DNA: TGTGCCAGCAGCTTGGGCCAACCGGGCACTGAAGCTTTCTTT. Its translation: CASSLGQPGTEAFF.

The chain recombines TRBV5-1 with TRBJ2-3; 7 bases match TRBD2. Trimming removed 7 bases from V and 2 bases from J; junction bases left unmatched: 4. Germline CDR1 and CDR2: SGHRS and YFSETQ. This CDR3 region has 13 residues. The CDR3 DNA sequence: TGCGCCAGCTCCGGGACTACCACAGATACGCAGTATTTT. Its protein product is CASSGTTTDTQYF.

The V and J genes are TRBV21-1 and TRBJ2-1; the table's D call, TRBD2, has no DNA check behind it. TRBV21-1 is annotated as a pseudogene. The CDR3 covers 20 residues. CDR3: CASSNGRGLAGASPYNEQFF. The CDR3 nucleotides are TGTGCCAGCAGCAACGGAAGGGGCCTAGCGGGAGCCTCACCCTACAATGAGCAGTTCTTC.

In its sample, this clonotype was seen many times. The chain carries TRBV2 and TRBJ2-5, with 7 bases that match TRBD1. Per the germline V gene, CDR1 is SNHLY and CDR2 is FYNNEI. This CDR3 has 14 amino acids. J lost 2 bases, V lost 6 bases, and 6 bases had no gene match. The CDR3 DNA follows: TGTGCCAGCAGACCGGGGACAGCGCAAGAGACCCAGTACTTC. Translated: CASRPGTAQETQYF.

This clonotype showed up just a few times. V gene TRBV27 combines with J gene TRBJ2-5; unclear D gene. The CDR3 has 13 amino acids. Germline-derived CDR1 and CDR2 are MNHEY and SMNVEV (reference sequence). Deletions cut 2 bases from V and 2 bases from J, with 6 bases between. DNA of the CDR3: TGTGCCAGCAGTTTAAACAAACAAGAGACCCAGTACTTC. It translates to CASSLNKQETQYF.

This clonotype has at least ten counts. The chain combines TRBV5-1 with TRBJ1-1; no definite D call. The CDR3 runs to 14 residues. CDR1 and CDR2 from the germline V gene are SGHRS and YFSETQ. Trimming removed 5 bases from V and 7 bases from J, with 18 bases in between. DNA for the CDR3: TGCGCCAGCAGAAGGGCCCCATTGACCCTTGAAGCTTTCTTT. It translates to CASRRAPLTLEAFF. Full variable domain (outside the CDR3, taken from reference TRBV5-1 and TRBJ1-1): KAGVTQTPRYLIKTRGQQVTLSCSPISGHRSVSWYQQTPGQGLQFLFEYFSETQRNKGNFPGRFSGRQFSNSRSEMNVSTLELGDSALYLCASRRAPLTLEAFFGQGTRLTVV.

The chain is built from TRBV2 and TRBJ2-3, with 9 bases that match TRBD2. Germline loops: CDR1 SNHLY, CDR2 FYNNEI. The trim removed 7 bases at V and 7 bases at J, leaving 12 bases unmatched. The CDR3 extends over 15 amino acids. The CDR3 is CASKPSGNLGYTQYF. The CDR3 coding sequence is TGTGCCAGCAAACCTAGCGGGAATCTAGGGTATACGCAGTATTTT.

This rearrangement joins TRBV3-1 to TRBJ1-2, with D perhaps matching TRBD1 (5 bases). In germline, CDR1 is LGHDT, CDR2 YNNKEL (reference sequence). V lost 4 bases, J lost 1 base, and 16 bases lay in between. The CDR3 consists of 16 residues. The CDR3 is CASSPLGAALNYGYTF. The CDR3 nucleotides are TGTGCCAGCAGCCCGTTAGGGGCCGCTCTTAACTATGGCTACACCTTC.